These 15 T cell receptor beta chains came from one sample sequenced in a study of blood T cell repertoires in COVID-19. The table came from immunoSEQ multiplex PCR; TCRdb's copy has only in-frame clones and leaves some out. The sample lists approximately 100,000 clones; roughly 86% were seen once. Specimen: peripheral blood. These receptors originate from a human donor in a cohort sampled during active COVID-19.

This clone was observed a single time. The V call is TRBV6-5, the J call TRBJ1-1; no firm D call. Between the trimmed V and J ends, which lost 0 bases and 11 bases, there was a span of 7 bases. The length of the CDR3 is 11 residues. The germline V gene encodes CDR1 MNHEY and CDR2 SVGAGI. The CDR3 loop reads CASSYSGIAFF. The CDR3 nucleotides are TGTGCCAGCAGTTACTCCGGGATCGCTTTCTTT.

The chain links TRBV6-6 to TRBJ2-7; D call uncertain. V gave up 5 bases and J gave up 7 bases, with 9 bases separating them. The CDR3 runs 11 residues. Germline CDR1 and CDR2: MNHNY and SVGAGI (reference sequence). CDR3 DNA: TGTGCCAGCAGTCCCAGGTGGGAGCAGTACTTC. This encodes CASSPRWEQYF.

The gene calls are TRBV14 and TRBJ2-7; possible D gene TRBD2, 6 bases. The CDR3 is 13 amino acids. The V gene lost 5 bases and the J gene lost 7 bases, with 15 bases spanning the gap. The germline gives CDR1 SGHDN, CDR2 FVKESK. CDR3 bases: TGTGCCAGCAGCAGGGTCCATGGGGGGGAGCAGTACTTC. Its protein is CASSRVHGGEQYF.

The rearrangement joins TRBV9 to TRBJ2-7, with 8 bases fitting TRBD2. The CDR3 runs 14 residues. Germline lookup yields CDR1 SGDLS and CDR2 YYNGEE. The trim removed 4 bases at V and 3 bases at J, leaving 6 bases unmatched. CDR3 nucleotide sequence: TGTGCCAGCAGCCCGGCGGGAGGACACTACGAGCAGTACTTC. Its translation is CASSPAGGHYEQYF. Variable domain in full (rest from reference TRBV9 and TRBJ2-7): DSGVTQTPKHLITATGQRVTLRCSPRSGDLSVYWYQQSLDQGLQFLIQYYNGEERAKGNILERFSAQQFPDLHSELNLSSLELGDSALYFCASSPAGGHYEQYFGPGTRLTVT.

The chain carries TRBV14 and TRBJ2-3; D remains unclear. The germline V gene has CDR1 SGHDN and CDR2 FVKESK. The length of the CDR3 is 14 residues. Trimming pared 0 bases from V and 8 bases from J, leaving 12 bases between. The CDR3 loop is CASSQELQIGTQYF. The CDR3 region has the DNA TGTGCCAGCAGCCAAGAATTACAGATTGGTACGCAGTATTTT.

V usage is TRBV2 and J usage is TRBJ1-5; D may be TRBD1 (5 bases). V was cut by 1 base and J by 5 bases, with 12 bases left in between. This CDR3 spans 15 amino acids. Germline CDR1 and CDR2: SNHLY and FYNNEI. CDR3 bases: TGTGCCAGCAGTGAAGTAATAGCGGGGCATCAGCCCCAGCATTTT. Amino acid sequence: CASSEVIAGHQPQHF.

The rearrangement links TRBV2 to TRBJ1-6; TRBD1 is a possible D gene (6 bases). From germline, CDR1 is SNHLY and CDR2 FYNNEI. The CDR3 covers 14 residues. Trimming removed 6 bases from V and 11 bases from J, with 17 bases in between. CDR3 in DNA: TGTGCCAGCAGCTTAACAGGGCCTAGGGCACCCCTCCACTTT. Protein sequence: CASSLTGPRAPLHF.

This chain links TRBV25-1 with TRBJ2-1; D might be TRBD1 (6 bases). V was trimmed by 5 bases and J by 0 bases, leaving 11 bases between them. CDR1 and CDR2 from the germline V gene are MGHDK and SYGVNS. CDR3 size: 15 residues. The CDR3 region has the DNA TGTGCCAGCAGTCCGACCAGGGGCTCCTACAATGAGCAGTTCTTC. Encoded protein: CASSPTRGSYNEQFF.

The chain's CDR3 is CASSPQGGGTDTQYF. In nucleotides, the CDR3 is TGTGCCAGCTCACCACAGGGAGGTGGCACAGATACGCAGTATTTT. J is TRBJ2-3 and V is TRBV18, with D possibly matching TRBD2 (6 bases). The CDR3 totals 15 residues. The V end was cut by 1 base, the J end by 1 base, with 9 bases between. The germline V gene has CDR1 KGHSH and CDR2 LQKENI.

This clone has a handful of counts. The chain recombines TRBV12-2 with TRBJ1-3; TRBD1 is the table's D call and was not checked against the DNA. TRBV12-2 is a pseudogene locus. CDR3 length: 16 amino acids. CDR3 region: CASRRTGGSSGNTIYF. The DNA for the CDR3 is TGTGCAAGTCGAAGGACAGGGGGAAGCTCTGGAAACACCATATATTTT.

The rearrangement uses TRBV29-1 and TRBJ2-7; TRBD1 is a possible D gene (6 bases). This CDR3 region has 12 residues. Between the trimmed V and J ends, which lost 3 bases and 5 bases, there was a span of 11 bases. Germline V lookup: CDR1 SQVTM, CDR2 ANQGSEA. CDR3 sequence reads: CSVEQGYDEQYF. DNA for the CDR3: TGCAGCGTTGAGCAGGGGTACGACGAGCAGTACTTC.

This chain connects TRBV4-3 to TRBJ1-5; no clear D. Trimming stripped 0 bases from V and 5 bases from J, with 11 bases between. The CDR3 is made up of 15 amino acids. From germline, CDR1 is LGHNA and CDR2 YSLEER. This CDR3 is CASSQDIGSHQPQHF. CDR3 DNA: TGCGCCAGCAGCCAAGATATAGGGAGCCATCAGCCCCAGCATTTT.

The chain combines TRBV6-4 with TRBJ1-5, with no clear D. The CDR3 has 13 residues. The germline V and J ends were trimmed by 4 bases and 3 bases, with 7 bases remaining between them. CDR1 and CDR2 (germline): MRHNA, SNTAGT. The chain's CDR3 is CASSAEYNQPQHF. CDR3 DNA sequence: TGTGCCAGCAGTGCAGAATACAATCAGCCCCAGCATTTT.

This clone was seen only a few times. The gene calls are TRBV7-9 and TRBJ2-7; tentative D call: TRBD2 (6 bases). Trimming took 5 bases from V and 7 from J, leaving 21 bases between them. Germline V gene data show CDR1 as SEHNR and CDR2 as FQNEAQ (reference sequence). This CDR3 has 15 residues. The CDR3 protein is CASSHRSRTTKEQYF. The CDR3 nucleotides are TGTGCCAGCAGCCATCGGTCGAGGACTACTAAGGAGCAGTACTTC. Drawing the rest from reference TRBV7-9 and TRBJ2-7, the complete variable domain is DTGVSQNPRHKITKRGQNVTFRCDPISEHNRLYWYRQTLGQGPEFLTYFQNEAQLEKSRLLSDRFSAERPKGSFSTLEIQRTEQGDSAMYLCASSHRSRTTKEQYFGPGTRLTVT.

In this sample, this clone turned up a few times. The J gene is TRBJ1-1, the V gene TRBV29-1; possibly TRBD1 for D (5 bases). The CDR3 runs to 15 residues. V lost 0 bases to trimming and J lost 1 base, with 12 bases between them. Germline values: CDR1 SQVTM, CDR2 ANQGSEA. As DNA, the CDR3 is TGCAGCGTTGAAGAGGGGCCTCTAAGGAACACTGAAGCTTTCTTT. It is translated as CSVEEGPLRNTEAFF.